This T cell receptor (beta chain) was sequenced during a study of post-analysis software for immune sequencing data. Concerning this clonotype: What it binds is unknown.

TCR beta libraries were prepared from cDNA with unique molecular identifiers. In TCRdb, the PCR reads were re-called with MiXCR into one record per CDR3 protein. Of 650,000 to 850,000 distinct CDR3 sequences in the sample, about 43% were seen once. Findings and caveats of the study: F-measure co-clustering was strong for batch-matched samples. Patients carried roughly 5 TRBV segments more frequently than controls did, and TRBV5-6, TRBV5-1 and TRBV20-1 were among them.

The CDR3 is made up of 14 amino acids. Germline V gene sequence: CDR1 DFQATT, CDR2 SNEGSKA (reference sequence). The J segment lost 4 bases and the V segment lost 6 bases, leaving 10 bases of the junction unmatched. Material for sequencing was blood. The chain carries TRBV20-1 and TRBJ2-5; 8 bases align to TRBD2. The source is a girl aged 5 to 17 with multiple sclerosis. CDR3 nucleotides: TGCAGTGCCAAGTTTACTAGCGGAGGAGAGACCCAGTACTTC. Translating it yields CSAKFTSGGETQYF.